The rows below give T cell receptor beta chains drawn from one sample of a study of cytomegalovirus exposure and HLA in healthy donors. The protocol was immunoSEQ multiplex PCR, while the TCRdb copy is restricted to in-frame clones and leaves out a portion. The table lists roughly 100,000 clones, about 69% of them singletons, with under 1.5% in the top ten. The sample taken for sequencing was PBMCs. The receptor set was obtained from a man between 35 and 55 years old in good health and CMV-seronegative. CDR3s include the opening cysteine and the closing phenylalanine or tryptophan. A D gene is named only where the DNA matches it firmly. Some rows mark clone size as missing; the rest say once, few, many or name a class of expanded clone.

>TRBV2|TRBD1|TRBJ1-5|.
CASRPGQGFDQPQHF
TGTGCCAGCAGACCCGGACAGGGTTTTGATCAGCCCCAGCATTTT
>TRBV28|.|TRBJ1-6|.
CASRTTVISAYNSPLHF
TGTGCCAGCAGAACTACGGTGATTAGCGCCTATAATTCACCCCTCCACTTT
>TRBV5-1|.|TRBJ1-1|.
CASSPTGTLNTEAFF
TGCGCCAGCAGCCCTACCGGGACTTTGAACACTGAAGCTTTCTTT
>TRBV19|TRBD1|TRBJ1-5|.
CASSTRTGSNQPQHF
TGTGCCAGTAGTACTAGGACAGGTAGCAATCAGCCCCAGCATTTT
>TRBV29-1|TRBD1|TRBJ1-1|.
CSGGQGLNTEAFF
TGCAGCGGGGGACAGGGTTTGAACACTGAAGCTTTCTTT
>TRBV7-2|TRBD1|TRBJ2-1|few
CASSLGGTGSGDEQFF
TGTGCCAGCAGCTTAGGGGGGACAGGATCAGGGGATGAGCAGTTCTTC
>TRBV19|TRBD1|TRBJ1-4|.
CASRRTGFNEKLFF
TGTGCCAGTAGGCGGACAGGGTTCAATGAAAAACTGTTTTTT
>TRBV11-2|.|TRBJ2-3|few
CASSFITDTQYF
TGTGCCAGCAGCTTCATCACAGATACGCAGTATTTT
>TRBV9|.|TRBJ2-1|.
CASSVDHGSSYNEQFF
TGTGCCAGCAGCGTAGATCACGGGAGCTCCTACAATGAGCAGTTCTTC
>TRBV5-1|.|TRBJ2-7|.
CASSLAWGEYEQYF
TGCGCCAGCAGCTTGGCCTGGGGAGAGTACGAGCAGTACTTC
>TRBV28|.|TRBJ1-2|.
CASGTLYGYTF
TGTGCCAGCGGGACTCTCTATGGCTACACCTTC
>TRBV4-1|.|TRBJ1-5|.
CASSRGGKVAQPQHF
TGCGCCAGCAGCCGCGGGGGAAAGGTCGCTCAGCCCCAGCATTTT
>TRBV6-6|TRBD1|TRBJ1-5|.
CASNDNRGFGQPQHF
TGTGCCAGCAACGATAACAGGGGGTTTGGTCAGCCCCAGCATTTT
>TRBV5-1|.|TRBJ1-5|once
CASSSAGDSNQPQHF
TGCGCCAGCAGCTCGGCGGGGGATAGCAATCAGCCCCAGCATTTT
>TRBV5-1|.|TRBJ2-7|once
CAGSSSYEQYF
TGCGCCGGCAGTTCTTCCTACGAGCAGTACTTC
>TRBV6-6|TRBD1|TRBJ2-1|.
CASSIPGQGYNEQFF
TGTGCCAGCAGTATCCCGGGACAGGGGTACAATGAGCAGTTCTTC
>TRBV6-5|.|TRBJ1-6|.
CASRPPRTANSPLHF
TGTGCCAGCAGACCCCCCCGGACAGCCAATTCACCCCTCCACTTT
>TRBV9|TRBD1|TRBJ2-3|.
CASSARPGQSYTDTQYF
TGTGCCAGCAGCGCGAGACCGGGACAGTCTTACACAGATACGCAGTATTTT
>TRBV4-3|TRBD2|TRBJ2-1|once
CASSQDLGASGATSGNEQFF
TGCGCCAGCAGCCAAGATCTTGGGGCTAGCGGGGCCACGAGTGGGAATGAGCAGTTCTTC
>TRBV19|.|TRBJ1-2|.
CASSPGTPDYGYTF
TGTGCCAGTAGTCCCGGGACACCCGACTATGGCTACACCTTC
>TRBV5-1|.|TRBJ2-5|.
CASRVEAPQETQYF
TGCGCCAGCCGGGTGGAAGCGCCCCAAGAGACCCAGTACTTC
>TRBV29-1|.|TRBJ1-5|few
CSVEGDGFGPQHF
TGCAGCGTTGAAGGTGACGGGTTCGGGCCCCAGCATTTT
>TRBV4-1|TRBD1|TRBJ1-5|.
CASSQGGRGLGQPQHF
TGCGCCAGCAGCCAAGGGGGCAGGGGGCTTGGTCAGCCCCAGCATTTT
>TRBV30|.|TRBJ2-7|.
CAWSSQALSYEQYF
TGTGCCTGGAGTAGTCAGGCCCTCTCCTACGAGCAGTACTTC
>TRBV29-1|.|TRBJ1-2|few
CSVEPSQLRSYTF
TGCAGCGTTGAACCTAGTCAATTGCGTAGCTACACCTTC
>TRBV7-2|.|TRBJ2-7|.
CASSVSVNYEQYF
TGTGCCAGCAGCGTAAGCGTGAACTACGAGCAGTACTTC
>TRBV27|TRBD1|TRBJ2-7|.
CASSSYDREEKYF
TGTGCCAGCAGTTCCTACGACAGGGAAGAAAAGTACTTC
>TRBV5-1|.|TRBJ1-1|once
CASSLDGGGTEAFF
TGCGCCAGCAGCTTGGACGGGGGAGGCACTGAAGCTTTCTTT
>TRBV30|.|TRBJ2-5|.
CAWVRGHLGEETQYF
TGTGCCTGGGTTCGCGGACACCTCGGAGAAGAGACCCAGTACTTC
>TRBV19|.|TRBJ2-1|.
CASSMWGAELSNNEQFF
TGTGCCAGTAGTATGTGGGGCGCGGAGCTCTCCAACAATGAGCAGTTCTTC
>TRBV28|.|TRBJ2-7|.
CASSFPRAYYEQYF
TGTGCCAGCAGTTTCCCCAGGGCTTACTACGAGCAGTACTTC
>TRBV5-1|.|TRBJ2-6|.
CASSSRDTRSGANVLTF
TGCGCCAGCAGCAGCCGGGACACCCGCTCTGGGGCCAACGTCCTGACTTTC
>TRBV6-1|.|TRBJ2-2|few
CAISESDTGELFF
TGTGCCATCAGTGAGTCGGACACCGGGGAGCTGTTTTTT
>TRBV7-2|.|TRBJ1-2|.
CASSLKVLWAPYGYTF
TGTGCCAGCAGCTTAAAGGTTTTGTGGGCACCCTATGGCTACACCTTC
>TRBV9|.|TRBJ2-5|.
CASSVRGGRETQYF
TGTGCCAGCAGCGTCAGAGGAGGGCGGGAGACCCAGTACTTC
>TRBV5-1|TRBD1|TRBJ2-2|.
CASSRDRGPAGELFF
TGCGCCAGCAGCCGGGACAGGGGGCCGGCCGGGGAGCTGTTTTTT
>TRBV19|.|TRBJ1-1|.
CASSILIYPPSPGLNTEAFF
TGTGCCAGTAGTATCTTGATATACCCCCCTTCGCCAGGGCTGAACACTGAAGCTTTCTTT
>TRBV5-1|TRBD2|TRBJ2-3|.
CASSTGLAGLFRTPDTQYF
TGCGCCAGCAGCACCGGACTAGCGGGATTATTTAGAACCCCAGATACGCAGTATTTT
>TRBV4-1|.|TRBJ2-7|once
CASSHPLRKNEQYF
TGCGCCAGCAGCCACCCCTTGCGAAAGAACGAGCAGTACTTC
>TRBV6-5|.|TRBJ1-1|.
CASSYARGTEAFF
TGTGCCAGCAGTTACGCCAGGGGCACTGAAGCTTTCTTT
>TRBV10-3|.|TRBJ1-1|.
CATSKPGQSNTEAFF
TGTGCCACCTCAAAACCGGGACAATCGAACACTGAAGCTTTCTTT
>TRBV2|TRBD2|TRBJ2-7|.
CASSGRLAGGAYEQYF
TGTGCCAGCAGTGGCCGACTAGCGGGAGGGGCCTACGAGCAGTACTTC
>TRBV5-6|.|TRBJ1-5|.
CASSLLGDVGNQPQHF
TGTGCCAGCAGCTTGCTTGGAGACGTCGGCAATCAGCCCCAGCATTTT
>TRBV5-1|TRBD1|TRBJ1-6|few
CASSSRDRNSPLHF
TGCGCCAGCAGCTCCCGGGACAGGAATTCACCCCTCCACTTT
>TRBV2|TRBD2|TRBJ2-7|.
CASSVGLAGTLYEQYF
TGTGCCAGCAGTGTGGGACTAGCGGGAACCCTCTACGAGCAGTACTTC
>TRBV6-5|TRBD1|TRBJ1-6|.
CASSYMDRVGNSPLHF
TGTGCCAGCAGTTATATGGACAGGGTCGGCAATTCACCCCTCCACTTT
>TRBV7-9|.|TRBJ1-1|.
CSSSSGNTEAFF
TGTTCCAGCAGCTCCGGGAACACTGAAGCTTTCTTT
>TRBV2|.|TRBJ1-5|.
CASSPGRRDNQPQHF
TGTGCCAGCAGCCCAGGGAGGAGAGACAATCAGCCCCAGCATTTT
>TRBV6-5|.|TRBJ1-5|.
CASSYGPGVGQPQHF
TGTGCCAGCAGTTACGGCCCGGGGGTCGGGCAGCCCCAGCATTTT
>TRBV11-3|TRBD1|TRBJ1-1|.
CASSLAGGSEAFF
TGTGCCAGCAGCTTAGCAGGGGGCTCTGAAGCTTTCTTT
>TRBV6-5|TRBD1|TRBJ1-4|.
CASTTPGQGGEKLFF
TGTGCCAGCACAACACCGGGACAGGGAGGTGAAAAACTGTTTTTT
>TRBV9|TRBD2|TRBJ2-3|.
CASSVIAGGRTSTDTQYF
TGTGCCAGCAGCGTAATAGCGGGAGGTAGAACTAGCACAGATACGCAGTATTTT
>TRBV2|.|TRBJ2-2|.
CASSESRAVGELFF
TGTGCCAGCAGTGAAAGCAGGGCTGTCGGGGAGCTGTTTTTT